This passage covers 31 T cell receptor beta chains from one sample sequenced in a study of blood T cell repertoires in COVID-19. Repertoires were generated with immunoSEQ multiplex PCR, while TCRdb's copy carries only in-frame clones and drops some. The sample consists of about 160,000 clones, around 87% of them appearing once. Material for sequencing was peripheral blood. The source of these receptors is a woman in her seventies with COVID-19, enrolled during active disease.

The V and J genes are TRBV19 and TRBJ1-3; D might be TRBD1 (6 bases). The CDR3 has 15 amino acids. In germline, CDR1 is LNHDA, CDR2 SQIVND (reference sequence). V was pared by 7 bases and J by 0 bases, with 13 bases between. The CDR3: CASKRQVYSGNTIYF. The CDR3, as DNA: TGTGCCAGTAAAAGACAGGTGTACTCTGGAAACACCATATATTTT.

The DNA of the CDR3 is TGTGCCAGCAGCCAAGGGCGGGGAGTTGAAGCTTTCTTT. Translating it yields CASSQGRGVEAFF. V is TRBV3-1 (or the pseudogene TRBV3-2) and J is TRBJ1-1; D gene uncertain. The CDR3 sequence is 13 residues long. Germline-derived CDR1 and CDR2 are LGHDT and YNNKEL (reference sequence). V lost 1 base, J lost 7 bases, and 10 bases lay in between.

The chain uses TRBV28 and TRBJ1-1; TRBD1 might be the D (6 bases). The V end was cut by 5 bases, the J end by 0 bases, with 13 bases between. This CDR3 region has 15 residues. Germline V CDR1 and CDR2: MDHEN, SYDVKM. CDR3 DNA: TGTGCCAGCAGTCCCGCTGGACAGATGAACACTGAAGCTTTCTTT. Translating gives CASSPAGQMNTEAFF.

This clone was seen a handful of times. This chain links TRBV5-1 with TRBJ2-1, with 8 bases aligning to TRBD1. Germline V CDR1 and CDR2: SGHRS, YFSETQ. This CDR3 contains 19 residues. V dropped 4 bases and J dropped 6; count of bases not matched to a gene: 21. The CDR3 loop is CASSPTRDRWAVPTNEQFF. Here the CDR3 DNA reads TGCGCCAGCAGCCCCACCCGGGACAGGTGGGCTGTACCCACCAATGAGCAGTTCTTC.

The rearrangement joins TRBV7-2 to TRBJ1-1, with D unresolved. Germline V lookup: CDR1 SGHTA, CDR2 FQGNSA. The V end was cut by 5 bases, the J end by 1 base, with 8 bases between. The length of the CDR3 is 13 residues. Written as DNA, the CDR3 is TGTGCCAGCAGCGCACGGAGGAACACTGAAGCTTTCTTT. Translation gives CASSARRNTEAFF.

The rearrangement joins TRBV2 to TRBJ1-4; D is perhaps TRBD1 (5 bases). The CDR3 totals 13 residues. Trimming shortened V by 3 bases and J by 10 bases, and 12 bases separated the two germline ends. The germline V gene encodes CDR1 SNHLY and CDR2 FYNNEI. The CDR3 DNA reads as TGTGCCAGCAGTGAGGGGCTTGGTGGAAAACTGTTTTTT. This translates into CASSEGLGGKLFF. The whole variable domain, remainder taken from reference TRBV2 and TRBJ1-4, is EPEVTQTPSHQVTQMGQEVILRCVPISNHLYFYWYRQILGQKVEFLVSFYNNEISEKSEIFDDQFSVERPDGSNFTLKIRSTKLEDSAMYFCASSEGLGGKLFFGSGTQLSVL.

The gene calls are TRBV2 and TRBJ1-2, with 7 bases lining up with TRBD1. V shed 3 bases and J 4 bases; nucleotides not matched to a gene: 8. CDR1 is SNHLY, CDR2 FYNNEI, per germline. The CDR3 spans 15 residues. The CDR3 DNA reads as TGTGCCAGCAGTGACGGGACAGTTAAGCTCTATGGCTACACCTTC. This gives the protein CASSDGTVKLYGYTF.

With regard to this clone: The junction departs from the called germline gene at one end, perhaps through a read error. Additional DNA sequences in this sample encode the identical CDR3. This sequence joins TRBV7-6 and TRBJ2-1; D uncertain. The CDR3 is 16 amino acids. The germline CDR1 and CDR2 sequences are SGHVS and FNYEAQ. The CDR3 DNA reads TGTGCCAGCAGTTTAGAGGAGCGACCACCTTACAATGAGCAGTTCTTC. Translating gives CASSLEERPPYNEQFF.

This chain connects TRBV5-1 to TRBJ2-5; D uncertain. There are 14 residues in the CDR3. CDR1 and CDR2 from the germline V gene are SGHRS and YFSETQ. Deletions cut 2 bases from V and 5 bases from J, with 13 bases between. DNA of the CDR3: TGCGCCAGCAGCTTACGGCAGACTCCCGAGACCCAGTACTTC. As protein: CASSLRQTPETQYF.

This rearrangement joins TRBV5-4 to TRBJ1-1; D call uncertain. Germline lookup yields CDR1 SGHNT and CDR2 YYREEE (reference sequence). The length of the CDR3 is 15 residues. With 4 bases removed from V and 4 bases from J, the gap between germline ends came to 17 bases. In DNA form, the CDR3 reads TGTGCCAGCAGCGTTGGGAGGTCCGCTCTCACTGAAGCTTTCTTT. Protein product: CASSVGRSALTEAFF.

The V gene is TRBV10-3, the J gene TRBJ2-5; D possibly corresponds to TRBD2 (5 bases). The length of the CDR3 is 14 residues. The V end lost 10 bases, the J end lost 4 bases, and 19 bases lay between the germline ends. Germline V gene sequence: CDR1 ENHRY, CDR2 SYGVKD. The CDR3 DNA reads TGTGCCACCAGGACCCCGGGGTCCCCAGAGACCCAGTACTTC. It yields the protein CATRTPGSPETQYF.

The genes are TRBV19 and TRBJ1-2; 9 bases align to TRBD1. Germline trimming cut 5 bases from V and 4 bases from J; bases unmatched to any gene: 8. CDR1 is LNHDA, CDR2 SQIVND, per germline (reference sequence). The CDR3 runs 15 residues. Here the CDR3 reads CASSSNRGHSYGYTF. The CDR3 DNA is TGTGCCAGTAGTTCGAACAGGGGGCACAGCTATGGCTACACCTTC. Variable domain in full (rest from reference TRBV19 and TRBJ1-2): DGGITQSPKYLFRKEGQNVTLSCEQNLNHDAMYWYRQDPGQGLRLIYYSQIVNDFQKGDIAEGYSVSREKKESFPLTVTSAQKNPTAFYLCASSSNRGHSYGYTFGSGTRLTVV.

This rearrangement joins TRBV3-1 (or the pseudogene TRBV3-2) to TRBJ1-1, with D tentatively TRBD1 (5 bases). The CDR3 consists of 15 residues. Germline values: CDR1 LGHDT, CDR2 YNNKEL (reference sequence). Trimming took off 1 base at V and 11 bases at J, with 20 bases between the two ends. The CDR3 DNA follows: TGTGCCAGCAGCCAAGTCTCCTCGGGGGGTTCCAAGGCTTTCTTT. It encodes CASSQVSSGGSKAFF.

The chain combines TRBV6-5 with TRBJ1-3; D possibly corresponds to TRBD1 (5 bases). V was shortened by 7 bases and J by 2 bases, with 15 bases between the two germline ends. The CDR3 has 15 residues. From germline, CDR1 is MNHEY and CDR2 SVGAGI. The CDR3 loop reads CASNPGRLPGNTIYF. In nucleotides, the CDR3 is TGTGCCAGCAATCCAGGGAGGTTACCTGGAAACACCATATATTTT.

The chain has TRBV12-3 or TRBV12-4 and TRBJ1-1; D gene uncertain. This CDR3 is built from 13 residues. The ends were cut back, 1 base at V and 9 bases at J, with 12 bases in the middle. CDR3 sequence (DNA): TGTGCCAGCAGTTTAGGAGGGAGTCTGAAAGCTTTCTTT. Protein: CASSLGGSLKAFF.

This chain connects TRBV11-3 to TRBJ1-1; weak D call: TRBD1 (6 bases). There are 14 residues in the CDR3. The V gene lost 4 bases and the J gene lost 1 base, with 10 bases spanning the gap. CDR1 is SGHNT, CDR2 YENEEA, per germline. CDR3 region: CASSSRTANTEAFF. The CDR3 bases are TGTGCCAGCAGCTCCCGGACAGCGAACACTGAAGCTTTCTTT. Full variable domain (outside the CDR3, taken from reference TRBV11-3 and TRBJ1-1): EAGVVQSPRYKIIEKKQPVAFWCNPISGHNTLYWYLQNLGQGPELLIRYENEEAVDDSQLPKDRFSAERLKGVDSTLKIQPAELGDSAVYLCASSSRTANTEAFFGQGTRLTVV.

This chain joins TRBV6-5 and TRBJ1-2, with 9 bases fitting TRBD1. The CDR3 spans 15 residues. CDR1 and CDR2 (germline): MNHEY, SVGAGI. The junction had 12 bases not matched to a gene; V was cut back by 6 bases and J by 7 bases. CDR3 sequence: CASRNRDREGIGYTF. The CDR3 bases are TGTGCCAGCAGGAACCGGGACAGGGAAGGGATTGGCTACACCTTC.

V gene TRBV27 combines with J gene TRBJ2-7; D gene ambiguous. Trimming pared 2 bases from V and 2 bases from J, leaving 13 bases between. The CDR3 totals 15 residues. From germline, CDR1 is MNHEY and CDR2 SMNVEV (reference sequence). For the CDR3, the DNA is TGTGCCAGCAGTTTAGGCAGGTCAGCCACCTACGAGCAGTACTTC. It is translated as CASSLGRSATYEQYF.

This chain connects TRBV6-2 or TRBV6-3 to TRBJ1-1; D call uncertain. The CDR3 has 13 amino acids. The V gene lost 0 bases and the J gene lost 1 base, with 3 bases spanning the gap. Looked up from germline, CDR1 is MNHEY and CDR2 is SVGEGT. CDR3 in DNA: TGTGCCAGCAGTTACTCGGCGAACACTGAAGCTTTCTTT. Its protein is CASSYSANTEAFF.

V usage is TRBV3-1 (or the pseudogene TRBV3-2) and J usage is TRBJ1-5, with D perhaps matching TRBD1 (5 bases). Germline assignment: CDR1 LGHDT and CDR2 YNNKEL (reference sequence). V was clipped by 4 bases and J by 0 bases, with 7 bases between them. This CDR3 spans 14 amino acids. CDR3 DNA sequence: TGTGCCAGCAGCCGAGACAGTAGCAATCAGCCCCAGCATTTT. Its translation: CASSRDSSNQPQHF.

The V gene is TRBV4-1, the J gene TRBJ2-3; D gene ambiguous. CDR1 is MGHRA, CDR2 YSYEKL, per germline. CDR3 size: 12 residues. Deletions cut 1 base from V and 5 bases from J, with 4 bases between. Here the CDR3 reads CASSQAGDTQYF. CDR3 sequence (DNA): TGCGCCAGCAGCCAAGCGGGAGATACGCAGTATTTT.

V and J are TRBV4-2 and TRBJ1-2, with D perhaps matching TRBD1 (5 bases). Trimming took off 4 bases at V and 5 bases at J, with 17 bases between the two ends. This CDR3 spans 15 amino acids. The germline CDR1 and CDR2 sequences are LGHNA and YNFKEQ. For the CDR3, the DNA is TGTGCCAGCAGCCCAGTCGACAGCTCCGGGTATGGCTACACCTTC. Amino acid sequence: CASSPVDSSGYGYTF.

Note on this clone: A junction end diverges from the germline sequence, so it may reflect a read error. The chain is built from TRBV18 and TRBJ1-5; D is unclear. Germline CDR1 KGHSH, CDR2 LQKENI. The CDR3 is made up of 15 amino acids. The CDR3: CASSPGGFSDQPQHF. The CDR3 bases are TGTGCCAGCTCACCGGGAGGATTTAGCGATCAGCCCCAGCATTTT.

This chain joins TRBV20-1 and TRBJ1-1; perhaps TRBD1 as D (6 bases). Germline CDR1 and CDR2: DFQATT and SNEGSKA (reference sequence). With 3 bases removed from V and 7 bases from J, the gap between germline ends came to 9 bases. The CDR3 is made up of 11 amino acids. DNA of the CDR3: TGCAGTGCTAGCCAGGGGTTTGAAGCTTTCTTT. It is translated as CSASQGFEAFF.

The gene calls are TRBV19 and TRBJ1-5; no reliable D call. In germline, CDR1 is LNHDA, CDR2 SQIVND (reference sequence). The CDR3 has 16 residues. V lost 5 bases, J lost 1 base, and 15 bases lay in between. In DNA form, the CDR3 reads TGTGCCAGTAGTCCCCATGGGCCGGCAAGCAATCAGCCCCAGCATTTT. Translated, it gives CASSPHGPASNQPQHF.

V gene TRBV2 combines with J gene TRBJ2-1; 9 positions agree with TRBD2. J gave up 15 bases and V 1 base, and 13 bases lay outside the gene matches. The CDR3 extends over 15 amino acids. Germline V gives CDR1 SNHLY, CDR2 FYNNEI. The CDR3 reads CASSEVSSGEVLRFF. DNA of the CDR3: TGTGCCAGCAGTGAAGTATCTAGCGGGGAAGTTTTGAGGTTCTTC.

The CDR3 is CASSQSLSGGRGSSDTQYF. Written as DNA, the CDR3 is TGCGCCAGCAGCCAATCCCTCTCGGGAGGCAGGGGATCCTCAGATACGCAGTATTTT. This rearrangement joins TRBV4-1 to TRBJ2-3; a possible D gene is TRBD2 (7 bases). The CDR3 contains 19 residues. Germline CDR1 reads MGHRA; CDR2 reads YSYEKL. Trimming cost V 2 bases and J 4 bases, with 25 bases left between them.

The CDR3 DNA reads TGTGCCACCAGCACGCGGACAGCTGCTAGCACAGATACGCAGTATTTT. This encodes CATSTRTAASTDTQYF. J is TRBJ2-3 and V is TRBV15, with D possibly TRBD1 on 6 matching bases. The germline V and J ends were trimmed by 4 bases and 0 bases, with 14 bases remaining between them. Germline lookup yields CDR1 LNHNV and CDR2 YYDKDF (reference sequence). The CDR3 length is 16 residues.

The rearrangement links TRBV19 to TRBJ1-2; no reliable D call. There are 15 residues in the CDR3. With 3 bases removed from V and 8 bases from J, the gap between germline ends came to 19 bases. The germline gives CDR1 LNHDA, CDR2 SQIVND (reference sequence). The CDR3 protein is CASSISTGGNHGYTF. The CDR3 nucleotides read TGTGCCAGTAGTATTAGCACTGGAGGGAATCACGGCTACACCTTC.

The chain combines TRBV7-2 with TRBJ2-3; D ambiguous. CDR1 is SGHTA and CDR2 is FQGNSA in the germline V gene. V gave up 6 bases and J gave up 2 bases, with 21 bases separating them. The CDR3 loop spans 17 amino acids. The CDR3 bases are TGTGCCAGCAGGTTTCAATCCGGAGCAGCGAACACAGATACGCAGTATTTT. Protein: CASRFQSGAANTDTQYF.

The chain links TRBV29-1 to TRBJ2-3; a possible D gene is TRBD1 (5 bases). There are 13 residues in the CDR3. Per germline, CDR1 SQVTM and CDR2 ANQGSEA. V shed 7 bases and J shed 5 bases, with 16 bases lying between them. Here the CDR3 DNA reads TGCAGCGGCAAAAAGGGGCAGGAAGATACGCAGTATTTT. Translating it yields CSGKKGQEDTQYF.